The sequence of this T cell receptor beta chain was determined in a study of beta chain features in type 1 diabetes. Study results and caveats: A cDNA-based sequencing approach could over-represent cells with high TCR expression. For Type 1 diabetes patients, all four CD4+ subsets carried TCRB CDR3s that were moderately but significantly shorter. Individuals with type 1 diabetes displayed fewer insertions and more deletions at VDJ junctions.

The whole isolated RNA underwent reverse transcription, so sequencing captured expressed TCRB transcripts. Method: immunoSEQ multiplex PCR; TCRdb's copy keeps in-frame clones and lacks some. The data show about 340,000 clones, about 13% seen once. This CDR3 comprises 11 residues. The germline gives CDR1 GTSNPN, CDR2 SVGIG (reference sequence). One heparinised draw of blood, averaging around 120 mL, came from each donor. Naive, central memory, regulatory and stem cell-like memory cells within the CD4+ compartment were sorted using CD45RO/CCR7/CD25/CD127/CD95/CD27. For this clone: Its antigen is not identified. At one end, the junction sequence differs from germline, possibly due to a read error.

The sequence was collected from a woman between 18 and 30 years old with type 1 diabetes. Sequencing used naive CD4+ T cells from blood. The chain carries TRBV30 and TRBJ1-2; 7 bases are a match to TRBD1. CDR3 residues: CAWSGNRGELF. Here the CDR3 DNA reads TGTGCCTGGAGTGGTAACAGGGGAGAGCTATTC.